This is a list of T cell receptor beta chains from one sample in a study of neurological immune-mediated disorders. TCRdb itself ran the 5' RACE reads through MiXCR, one entry per CDR3 protein. The repertoire holds 84,000 or so distinct CDR3 sequences, with approximately 13% as singletons. What was sequenced was PBMCs. Receptors originate from a female donor with HTLV-1-associated myelopathy (HAM/TSP). Each CDR3 is given with its conserved first and last residue. D genes are given only for firm matches. Not every row has a clone size; where given, it reads once, few, many or a size class.

J gene | clone size | D gene | V gene | CDR3 protein | CDR3 DNA
TRBJ2-1 | many | TRBD1 | TRBV20-1 | CSASRDRDNEQFF | TGCAGTGCTAGTCGGGACAGGGACAATGAGCAGTTCTTC
TRBJ1-6 | NA | TRBD1 | TRBV5-5 | CASSPQRTGANVPLHF | TGTGCCAGCAGCCCTCAACGGACAGGAGCTAATGTACCCCTCCACTTT
TRBJ1-5 | few | NA | TRBV12-3/TRBV12-4 | CASSVQNGNQPQHF | TGTGCCAGCAGCGTCCAGAACGGCAATCAGCCCCAGCATTTT
TRBJ2-7 | many | TRBD2 | TRBV6-2/TRBV6-3 | CASSLRLAGSYEQYF | TGTGCCAGCAGCCTACGACTAGCGGGATCCTACGAGCAGTACTTC
TRBJ2-1 | NA | NA | TRBV20-1 | CSADPLTRPRENEQFF | TGCAGTGCCGACCCCCTGACCCGGCCTCGAGAAAATGAGCAGTTCTTC
TRBJ2-7 | many | NA | TRBV28 | CASRPGQGEQYF | TGTGCCAGCAGACCAGGACAAGGCGAGCAGTACTTC
TRBJ2-2 | many | NA | TRBV11-2 | CASSLTTGNTGELFF | TGTGCCAGCAGCTTGACGACAGGGAACACCGGGGAGCTGTTTTTT
TRBJ2-3 | many | NA | TRBV5-5 | CASSLVSAREDTQYF | TGTGCCAGCAGCTTGGTGTCCGCCAGGGAAGATACGCAGTATTTT
TRBJ2-3 | many | TRBD2 | TRBV2 | CASSDLGGSDTQYF | TGTGCCAGCAGTGACCTCGGGGGGTCAGATACGCAGTATTTT
TRBJ2-7 | many | NA | TRBV5-1 | CASSLATAYEQYF | TGCGCCAGCAGCTTGGCGACAGCATACGAGCAGTACTTC
TRBJ2-7 | many | TRBD2 | TRBV5-1 | CASMSSGASYEQYF | TGCGCCAGCATGTCTAGCGGGGCCTCCTACGAGCAGTACTTC
TRBJ2-1 | many | TRBD1 | TRBV12-5 | CASVRGTAYNEQFF | TGTGCTAGTGTAAGGGGGACAGCGTACAATGAGCAGTTCTTC
TRBJ2-2 | many | NA | TRBV5-1 | CASSVEGNTGELFF | TGCGCCAGCAGCGTTGAGGGGAACACCGGGGAGCTGTTTTTT
TRBJ1-2 | many | NA | TRBV5-1 | CASSLEAHIGSDGYTF | TGCGCCAGCAGCTTGGAGGCTCACATTGGGAGCGATGGCTACACCTTC
TRBJ2-7 | many | NA | TRBV9 | CASSVGGGIGEQYF | TGTGCCAGCAGCGTAGGTGGAGGGATTGGCGAGCAGTACTTC
TRBJ1-1 | many | NA | TRBV9 | CASSPRAVGAEAFF | TGTGCCAGCAGCCCTAGGGCCGTAGGGGCTGAAGCTTTCTTT
TRBJ1-1 | many | TRBD1 | TRBV12-3/TRBV12-4 | CASSPQGGRTNTEAFF | TGTGCCAGCAGTCCCCAGGGGGGTCGTACGAACACTGAAGCTTTCTTT
TRBJ2-4 | many | NA | TRBV5-1 | CASSLEQALPKNIQYF | TGCGCCAGCAGCTTGGAACAGGCTCTTCCCAAAAACATTCAGTACTTC
TRBJ2-5 | many | TRBD2 | TRBV20-1 | CSARHGGAGETQYF | TGCAGTGCTAGACACGGGGGGGCCGGGGAGACCCAGTACTTC
TRBJ2-3 | many | TRBD2 | TRBV20-1 | CSVPSGGASDTQYF | TGCAGTGTCCCTAGCGGGGGGGCGTCAGATACGCAGTATTTT
TRBJ1-2 | many | NA | TRBV28 | CASSGPLGGAYGYTF | TGTGCCAGCAGCGGCCCCTTGGGGGGCGCGTATGGCTACACCTTC
TRBJ1-5 | many | NA | TRBV7-9 | CASSSYPVSEDQPQHF | TGTGCCAGCAGCTCCTACCCCGTGTCAGAGGATCAGCCCCAGCATTTT
TRBJ2-3 | many | NA | TRBV29-1 | CSVGGRYEADTQYF | TGCAGCGTTGGAGGCAGGTACGAAGCAGATACGCAGTATTTT
TRBJ1-6 | many | TRBD1 | TRBV5-1 | CASSSEGDSFNSPLHF | TGCGCCAGCAGCTCCGAGGGGGACAGTTTTAATTCACCCCTCCACTTT
TRBJ2-3 | many | TRBD2 | TRBV7-2 | CASRGGSDTQYF | TGTGCCAGCCGGGGGGGCTCTGATACGCAGTATTTT
TRBJ2-1 | many | TRBD2 | TRBV6-2/TRBV6-3 | CASRLAGGYEQFF | TGTGCCAGCAGACTAGCGGGGGGCTATGAGCAGTTCTTC
TRBJ2-7 | NA | NA | TRBV28 | CVTPNRGRAYEQYF | TGTGTCACCCCGAACAGGGGGAGGGCCTACGAGCAGTACTTC
TRBJ1-2 | many | TRBD1 | TRBV7-9 | CASSLGTGTGRSYGYTF | TGTGCCAGCAGCTTGGGAACCGGGACAGGTCGGTCATATGGCTACACCTTC
TRBJ2-7 | many | NA | TRBV7-9 | CASSLAPGPRHEQYF | TGTGCCAGCAGCTTAGCGCCGGGGCCGCGTCACGAGCAGTACTTC
TRBJ1-5 | many | TRBD1 | TRBV4-1 | CASSPQTGDSNQPQHF | TGCGCCAGCAGCCCCCAGACAGGGGATAGCAATCAGCCCCAGCATTTT
TRBJ2-2 | NA | NA | TRBV5-1 | CASTIGDGELFF | TGCGCCAGCACCATAGGGGACGGGGAGCTGTTTTTT
TRBJ2-3 | many | TRBD2 | TRBV5-1 | CASSPVAGGSADTQYF | TGCGCCAGCAGCCCCGTAGCGGGGGGGAGCGCAGATACGCAGTATTTT
TRBJ2-3 | many | NA | TRBV6-2/TRBV6-3 | CASSYSAGPTDTQYF | TGTGCCAGCAGTTACTCGGCGGGGCCAACAGATACGCAGTATTTT
TRBJ1-5 | many | NA | TRBV20-1 | CSVLPGPNQPQHF | TGCAGTGTCCTGCCGGGGCCCAATCAGCCCCAGCATTTT
TRBJ2-5 | NA | NA | TRBV21-1 | CASSKVRESQETQYF | TGTGCCAGCAGCAAAGTGAGAGAGAGCCAAGAGACCCAGTACTTC
TRBJ2-7 | many | TRBD1 | TRBV20-1 | CSARDSDRFYYEQYF | TGCAGTGCTAGAGATTCGGACAGGTTCTACTACGAGCAGTACTTC